This T cell receptor beta chain was identified in a study of cytomegalovirus exposure and HLA in healthy donors. Study summary: In an early release, HLA-typed donors contributed approximately 82 million unique TCR sequences. Findings of the study overall: Most subjects had HLA-A and HLA-B alleles reportedly predicted accurately by TCR beta sequences. Presence/absence comparisons presumed near-even sequencing depth among donors. Analysis was carried out at a later point, and it linked a missense DCLRE1C variant to TCR beta V- and J-gene trimming.

Remarks on this clone: Its antigen remains unknown.

Trimming pared 1 base from V and 6 bases from J, leaving 16 bases between. The germline gives CDR1 GTSNPN, CDR2 SVGIG (reference sequence). This CDR3 spans 15 amino acids. Vbeta (60) and Jbeta (13) primers were used in the PCR. The method was immunoSEQ multiplex PCR; TCRdb's version includes in-frame clones alone and lacks a portion of them. The repertoire holds roughly 81,000 clones, around 80% seen once, with 2.5% in the top ten. Sequenced input: PBMCs. This receptor was taken from a man aged 30-40 years in good health and CMV-seronegative. The chain carries TRBV30 and TRBJ1-5; the D gene is possibly TRBD1 (6 bases). This CDR3 is CAWSGRTAGSQPQHF. The CDR3 bases are TGTGCCTGGAGTGGAAGGACAGCGGGGAGTCAGCCCCAGCATTTT.